This passage covers 12 T cell receptor beta chains from one sample sequenced in a study of a mutant IDH1 vaccine in newly diagnosed glioma. These TCRs' antigens remain unknown. Generated by immunoSEQ multiplex PCR, the TCRdb table keeps only in-frame clones and is missing some. The table shows 50,000 or so clones, with around four fifths occurring only once. Time point defined: week 5, during vaccination. Every vaccine dose comprised 300 ug of mutant IDH1 20-mer peptide plus topical imiquimod. Source: PBMCs, taken from a glioma patient whose treatment included an IDH1 peptide vaccine. Receptors were obtained from a woman aged 45-65 years with glioma.

This clone has only one observation. V gene TRBV5-4 combines with J gene TRBJ2-5; 10 positions agree with TRBD2. Germline V gene sequence: CDR1 SGHNT, CDR2 YYREEE (reference sequence). This CDR3 comprises 14 residues. The trim removed 7 bases at V and 4 bases at J, leaving 7 bases unmatched. CDR3: CASAPAGGRETQYF. The CDR3 DNA reads TGTGCCAGCGCCCCAGCGGGGGGGCGAGAGACCCAGTACTTC.

This chain connects TRBV6-1 to TRBJ1-1; unclear D gene. V lost 1 base and J lost 0, with 3 bases in between. The CDR3 has 13 amino acids. The germline V gene encodes CDR1 MNHNS and CDR2 SASEGT. The CDR3 sequence is CASSEVLNTEAFF. Written as DNA, the CDR3 is TGTGCCAGCAGTGAAGTGTTGAACACTGAAGCTTTCTTT.

On this clone itself: Germline and junction disagree at one end, which may indicate a read error. The chain couples TRBV6-6 to TRBJ1-5, with D uncertain. The CDR3 extends over 11 amino acids. CDR1 is MNHNY and CDR2 is SVGAGI in the germline V gene (reference sequence). The CDR3 region is CASSANRPQHF. In DNA, the CDR3 is TGTGCCAGCAGTGCTAATCGGCCCCAGCATTTT.

The rearrangement links TRBV19 to TRBJ1-1, with TRBD1 matching 9 bases. V shed 9 bases and J 4 bases; nucleotides not matched to a gene: 6. The CDR3 covers 13 residues. CDR1 is LNHDA and CDR2 is SQIVND in the germline V gene (reference sequence). This CDR3 reads CASSRQGGTEAFF. In DNA, the CDR3 is TGTGCCAGCTCACGACAGGGGGGCACTGAAGCTTTCTTT.

The chain combines TRBV4-2 with TRBJ2-7, with TRBD2 matching 13 bases. The CDR3 length is 17 residues. Germline lookup yields CDR1 LGHNA and CDR2 YNFKEQ. The V segment lost 1 base and the J segment 0 bases; nucleotides outside the gene matches: 3. CDR3 residues: CASSQATSGGISYEQYF. The CDR3 region has the DNA TGTGCCAGCAGCCAAGCGACTAGCGGGGGGATCTCCTACGAGCAGTACTTC.

V gene TRBV2 combines with J gene TRBJ2-4; TRBD1 might be the D (6 bases). V was shortened by 3 bases and J by 3 bases, with 9 bases between the two germline ends. There are 14 residues in the CDR3. Germline V gene data show CDR1 as SNHLY and CDR2 as FYNNEI. CDR3 DNA: TGTGCCAGCAGTGAGGGACAATACAAAAACATTCAGTACTTC. This codes for CASSEGQYKNIQYF.

V is TRBV6-5 and J is TRBJ2-2; the D gene is possibly TRBD2 (5 bases). CDR1 is MNHEY and CDR2 is SVGAGI in the germline V gene. With 5 bases removed from V and 5 bases from J, the gap between germline ends came to 9 bases. The CDR3 is 13 residues long. The CDR3, as DNA: TGTGCCAGCAGTCCGGGGATGACCGGGGAGCTGTTTTTT. Its translation is CASSPGMTGELFF.

A note on this clone: This CDR3 is missing its conserved last phenylalanine or tryptophan, likely due to a read error. No DNA is shown, since the ends of the CDR3 on it are uncertain; the CDR3 is the one TCRdb lists. The CDR3 spells CSAFSPGQDS. This chain connects TRBV20-1 to TRBJ1-4; TRBD1, the table's D call, was not compared with the DNA. The germline V gene encodes CDR1 DFQATT and CDR2 SNEGSKA (reference sequence). The CDR3 length is 10 residues, termini included.

The V and J genes are TRBV9 and TRBJ1-5, with D uncertain. V was cut by 0 bases and J by 2 bases, with 9 bases left in between. The CDR3 runs 15 residues. Germline loops: CDR1 SGDLS, CDR2 YYNGEE. This CDR3 is CASSVGSLGNQPQHF. The CDR3 DNA reads as TGTGCCAGCAGCGTAGGAAGTCTTGGCAATCAGCCCCAGCATTTT.

The rearrangement uses TRBV4-3 and TRBJ2-7; 7 positions agree with TRBD2. CDR1 LGHNA and CDR2 YSLEER come from the germline V gene. The CDR3 is 17 residues long. V dropped 3 bases and J dropped 2; count of bases not matched to a gene: 13. In DNA, the CDR3 is TGCGCCAGCAGCCAGGGCATCGAGGCGGGGGATACCTACGAGCAGTACTTC. Translation: CASSQGIEAGDTYEQYF.

This clone was counted between two and nine times. CDR3 region: CASSFTGGDTEAFF. The CDR3 region has the DNA TGCGCCAGCAGCTTTACCGGAGGGGACACTGAAGCTTTCTTT. This chain uses TRBV5-1 with TRBJ1-1; TRBD1 might be the D (5 bases). Germline V gives CDR1 SGHRS, CDR2 YFSETQ. This CDR3 region has 14 residues. V was shortened by 2 bases and J by 3 bases, with 11 bases between the two germline ends.

The genes are TRBV5-4 and TRBJ2-7; 10 positions agree with TRBD1. This CDR3 comprises 15 residues. Germline V gene sequence: CDR1 SGHNT, CDR2 YYREEE (reference sequence). The J segment lost 1 base and the V segment lost 5 bases, leaving 6 bases of the junction unmatched. The CDR3 DNA reads TGTGCCAGCAGGGCCGGACAGGGGGGTTCCTACGAGCAGTACTTC. Its protein product is CASRAGQGGSYEQYF.